These T cell receptor beta chains were read from a single sample in a study of cytomegalovirus exposure and HLA in healthy donors. Profiled with immunoSEQ multiplex PCR; TCRdb holds only in-frame clones, not every one. The sample shows approximately 65,000 clones, 60% to 70% of them seen only once. The specimen sequenced was PBMCs. The receptors stem from a man aged 35-49 years in good health and CMV-seropositive. Both conserved end residues are trimmed from each CDR3.

v_call cdr3_aa
TRBV19 ASRGQGAFEKLF
TRBV7-9 ASSPSYEQY
TRBV10-3 AIRATVQETQY
TRBV6-1 ASRGLAVHNEQF
TRBV25-1 ASSEWGSLSSYEQY
TRBV5-5 ASYTGKWIGEQY
TRBV7-2 ASRKGRGKGTDTQY
TRBV9 ASSVAAGSETQY
TRBV18 ASSPGESTDTQY
TRBV6-4 ASSRLAGGPDTQY
TRBV5-6 ASSSAGSSETQY
TRBV19 ASSKPGGPQPQH
TRBV30 AWSPILFGGRAPRGELF
TRBV19 ASSDRGGWTEAF
TRBV10-3 AISGTSGSLQETQY
TRBV4-1 ASSQGGQGMSIQY
TRBV5-1 ASSLRSGTSGRGVQF
TRBV6-4 ASSTVHSNQPQH
TRBV5-1 ASSFSGRGTDEQY
TRBV15 ATSKPPGQGHEQY
TRBV29-1 SVPGTSGRGDTQY
TRBV9 ASSGGGRPVDTQY
TRBV5-1 ASSLNGVRGTNTQY
TRBV9 ASSVVQGSFGGELF
TRBV10-2 ASSDYQFAGVLNQPQH
TRBV2 ARGLAGGQSSYNEQF
TRBV4-3 ASRPTSGGAMGSEQF
TRBV25-1 ASSDGQDSYNSPLH
TRBV10-3 AISREAAPSYNEQF